This T cell receptor beta chain originates from a study of Tregs in tolerant kidney transplant recipients. Notes on this clone: The read comes to an end 3 residues before the CDR3 does, leaving the germline J gene to fill in the end.

The germline V gene encodes CDR1 DFQATT and CDR2 SNEGSKA (reference sequence). The length of the CDR3 is 13 residues. V shed 4 bases, J shed 6 bases, and the junction held 6 bases outside the gene matches. Sequencing was performed with immunoSEQ multiplex PCR; in TCRdb, only in-frame clones are kept and a portion is missing. This table holds tens of thousands of clones. Source: CD4+ T cells from blood, taken before the transplant. V usage is TRBV20-1 and J usage is TRBJ1-5; TRBD1 agrees at 7 bases. The sequence was collected from a human donor who received a combined kidney and bone marrow transplant. This chain's CDR3 is CSATDRAGQPQHF. Partial CDR3 DNA: TGCAGTGCTACTGACAGGGCGGGTCAGCCC.